This T cell receptor beta chain was retrieved from a study of shared T cell receptors in the human thymus. Generated by immunoSEQ multiplex PCR, the TCRdb table keeps only in-frame clones and is missing some. Here the sample spans almost 550,000 clones, 78% being singletons. Germline CDR1 is SQVTM and CDR2 is ANQGSEA. CDR3 length equals 17 residues. The junction had 13 bases not matched to a gene; V was cut back by 4 bases and J by 7 bases. The sample was also reused in another study, on human thymus T cells. That paper notes: Thymus tissue was removed during corrective cardiac surgery.

The V and J genes are TRBV29-1 and TRBJ2-1, with TRBD2 matching over 13 bases. The sequenced sample consisted of thymocytes. The clonotype comes from a boy younger than two with a congenital heart defect. The CDR3, as DNA: TGCAGCGTTGGGACTAGCGGGAGAGGGACCAAAAGGAATGAGCAGTTCTTC. This translates into CSVGTSGRGTKRNEQFF.